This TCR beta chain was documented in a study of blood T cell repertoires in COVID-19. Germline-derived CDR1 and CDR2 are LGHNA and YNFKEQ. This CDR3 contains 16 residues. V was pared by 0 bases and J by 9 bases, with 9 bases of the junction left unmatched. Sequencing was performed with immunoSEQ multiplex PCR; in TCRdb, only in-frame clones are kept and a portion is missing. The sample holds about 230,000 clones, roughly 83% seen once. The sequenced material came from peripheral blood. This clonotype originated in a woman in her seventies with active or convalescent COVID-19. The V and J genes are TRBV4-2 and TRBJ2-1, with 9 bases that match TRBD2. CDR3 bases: TGTGCCAGCAGCCAAGATAATGATAGCGGGGGTGGTGAGCAGTTCTTC. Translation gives CASSQDNDSGGGEQFF.